This TCR beta chain was obtained from a study of T cell responses to AZD1222 COVID-19 vaccine. Study-level points and caveats: The span of vaccine-associated CD4 TCRs extended across spike, with dominance at 160-218 and 743-854. Variant regions that are unmutated are reportedly the target of nearly half of spike-specific TCRs. Clonal diversity was possibly underestimated; the donors were predominantly white British and more often female. After the peak T cell response, and only then, were repertoires sampled.

This CDR3 has 18 residues. The germline gives CDR1 ENHRY, CDR2 SYGVKD. The J segment lost 1 base and the V segment lost 0 bases, leaving 10 bases of the junction unmatched. Sequencing was performed with immunoSEQ multiplex PCR; in TCRdb, only in-frame clones are kept and a portion is missing. The sample comprises roughly 80,000 clones, roughly 90% of which are singletons, and more than 4% rests with the top ten. On this clone: Antigen: not known.

The clonotype comes from an adult in good health. The material was peripheral blood, obtained on day 0 of AZD1222 vaccination. The chain carries TRBV10-3 and TRBJ1-2, with 8 bases fitting TRBD1. CDR3 in DNA: TGTGCCATCAGTGAGTCAAGGACAGGGCCCTTTTTTAACTATGGCTACACCTTC. Translated: CAISESRTGPFFNYGYTF.